These T cell receptor beta chains were read from a single sample in a study of CD8 T cells in ankylosing spondylitis. Using its own MiXCR run on the 5' RACE reads, TCRdb lists one record per CDR3 protein. This sample yields fewer than 250,000 distinct CDR3 sequences, of which under 12% are seen a single time; 2.6% belongs to the top ten. Input material: blood, either unsorted or a sorted T cell fraction (not recorded which). These TCRs come from a male donor with ankylosing spondylitis or in good health (not recorded which). The conserved cysteine and the conserved F or W are not part of the CDR3 here. The D gene is left open where the match is weak.

V gene	J gene	D gene	CDR3 protein
TRBV7-9	TRBJ1-1	.	ASSSRSENTEAF
TRBV2	TRBJ2-2	.	ARRPATGELF
TRBV5-5	TRBJ2-2	TRBD2	ASSLVSGGLNTGELF
TRBV4-1	TRBJ1-6	.	ASSPGQNPYNSPLH
TRBV6-5	TRBJ2-1	TRBD2	ASSYGLAGNNEQF
TRBV20-1	TRBJ1-2	.	SARNRRGTTGYGYT
TRBV10-3	TRBJ2-7	TRBD2	AISDTLTSGRAGAYEQY
TRBV4-1	TRBJ2-5	.	ASSHPPGTQY
TRBV6-1	TRBJ2-1	TRBD2	ASSQAGGAYNEQF
TRBV20-1	TRBJ1-1	.	SAPLRGGPTEAF
TRBV7-9	TRBJ2-2	.	ASRADLTAGELF
TRBV5-1	TRBJ2-1	.	ASSIGTGSYNEQF
TRBV2	TRBJ2-7	.	ASRADWIGEQY
TRBV30	TRBJ1-1	.	AWSVTGEAF
TRBV7-2	TRBJ2-1	.	ASSLAHRRDNEQF
TRBV7-9	TRBJ1-2	.	ASSPDRSYGYT
TRBV7-6	TRBJ2-1	TRBD2	ASSPRGDNEQF
TRBV10-2	TRBJ1-6	.	ASSERDNSPLH
TRBV5-5	TRBJ1-2	.	ASSLGSDNYGYT
TRBV29-1	TRBJ2-7	.	SVEGQGASPEQY
TRBV3-1	TRBJ2-5	TRBD2	ASSRSGFQETQY
TRBV11-2	TRBJ2-7	TRBD1	ASSFAIPGQGAYEQY
TRBV20-1	TRBJ2-7	.	SARGTLPYEQY
TRBV30	TRBJ1-3	.	AWSLPGGNTIY
TRBV11-2	TRBJ2-1	TRBD2	ASSPGLAGGHEQF
TRBV29-1	TRBJ2-5	.	SVMRVQETQY
TRBV12-3/TRBV12-4	TRBJ1-1	.	ASTPRGARRAF
TRBV4-1	TRBJ2-2	.	ASSQDYGRTGELF
TRBV5-1	TRBJ2-6	TRBD1	ASSGTGLAGANVLT
TRBV5-1	TRBJ1-1	.	ASSFAGVNTEAF
TRBV11-2	TRBJ2-1	.	ASSLDLATSSYNEQF
TRBV5-1	TRBJ1-2	TRBD1	ASSSAGTGSDYGYT
TRBV7-2	TRBJ2-7	TRBD2	ASSTTGLAGPIYEQY
TRBV7-2	TRBJ2-3	.	ASSQDGPTDTQY
TRBV7-8	TRBJ1-3	.	ASSLVWGSGNTIY
TRBV7-9	TRBJ2-5	TRBD2	ASSFLAEETQY
TRBV10-2	TRBJ2-3	.	ASRRMGGTDTQY
TRBV13	TRBJ2-7	TRBD1	ASSSIGQGNYEQY
TRBV12-3/TRBV12-4	TRBJ2-6	.	ASILGGTGANVLT
TRBV12-3/TRBV12-4	TRBJ1-4	.	ASSFSSLNEKLF
TRBV28	TRBJ2-5	TRBD2	ASCRAGGETQY
TRBV25-1	TRBJ2-7	TRBD1	ASSEWGTGAPYEQY
TRBV5-1	TRBJ2-1	.	ASSLEGGRLLDEQF
TRBV11-3	TRBJ2-3	TRBD2	ASSPRAGGPDTQY
TRBV3-1	TRBJ2-7	.	ASSRGSGGRLLYEQY
TRBV27	TRBJ1-2	.	ASSLFSGRDYGYT
TRBV12-3/TRBV12-4	TRBJ2-1	.	ASSLRGWDSYNEQF
TRBV20-1	TRBJ2-7	.	SARDSLGPTYEQY